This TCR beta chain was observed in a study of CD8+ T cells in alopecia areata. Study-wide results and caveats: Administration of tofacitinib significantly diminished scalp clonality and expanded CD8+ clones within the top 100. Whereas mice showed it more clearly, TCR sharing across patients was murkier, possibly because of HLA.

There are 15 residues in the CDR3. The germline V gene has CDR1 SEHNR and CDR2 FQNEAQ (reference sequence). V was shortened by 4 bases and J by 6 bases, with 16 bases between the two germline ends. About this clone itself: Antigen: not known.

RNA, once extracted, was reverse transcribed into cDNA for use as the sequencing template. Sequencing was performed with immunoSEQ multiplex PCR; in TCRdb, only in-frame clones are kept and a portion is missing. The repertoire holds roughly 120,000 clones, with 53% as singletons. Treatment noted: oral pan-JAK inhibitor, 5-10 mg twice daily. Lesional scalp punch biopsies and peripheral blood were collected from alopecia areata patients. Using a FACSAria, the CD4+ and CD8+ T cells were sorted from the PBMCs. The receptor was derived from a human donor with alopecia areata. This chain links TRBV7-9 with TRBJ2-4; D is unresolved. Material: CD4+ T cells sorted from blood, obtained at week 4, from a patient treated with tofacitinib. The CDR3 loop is CASSSGAHAANIQYF. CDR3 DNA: TGTGCCAGCAGCTCAGGCGCCCATGCGGCAAACATTCAGTACTTC.